The rows below give T cell receptor beta chains drawn from one sample of a study of shared clonotypes between healthy human individuals. TCRdb keeps only in-frame clones here, not all; method: immunoSEQ multiplex PCR. The table records over 2,000,000 clones, around 95% of them present only once. What was sequenced was naive CD8+ T cells from PBMCs. All receptors derive from a man aged 18 to 29 in good health. Some clones in this sample may be carry-over from other donors' samples. The conserved cysteine and the conserved F or W are not part of the CDR3 here. A D gene is named only where the DNA matches it firmly.

j_gene,v_gene,d_gene,CDR3aa
TRBJ1-2,TRBV27,.,ASGPLSTSYGYT
TRBJ2-7,TRBV28,.,ASSPPRYEQY
TRBJ2-3,TRBV28,.,ASSKTGRDTDTQY
TRBJ1-5,TRBV28,TRBD1,ASRAANTGEWGYSNQPQH
TRBJ2-2,TRBV27,TRBD1,AIYSGTGGPHSCPGELF
TRBJ2-7,TRBV29-1,TRBD1,SVGQGAGYEQY
TRBJ2-7,TRBV4-2,TRBD1,ASSQPDRVPYEQY
TRBJ2-3,TRBV9,.,ASSAEGADTQY
TRBJ1-1,TRBV28,.,ASSLFSGPLGAEAF
TRBJ2-5,TRBV2,.,ASSETPIETQY
TRBJ2-5,TRBV4-1,TRBD1,ASSFTWDRNQETQY
TRBJ2-7,TRBV7-2,.,ASSPFIAYEQY
TRBJ1-1,TRBV30,.,AWWGVGAF
TRBJ2-3,TRBV25-1,.,ASSEKRVTDTQY
TRBJ2-1,TRBV9,.,ASSVGFRGLVNEQF
TRBJ2-7,TRBV18,.,ASSPLGDGISSYEQY